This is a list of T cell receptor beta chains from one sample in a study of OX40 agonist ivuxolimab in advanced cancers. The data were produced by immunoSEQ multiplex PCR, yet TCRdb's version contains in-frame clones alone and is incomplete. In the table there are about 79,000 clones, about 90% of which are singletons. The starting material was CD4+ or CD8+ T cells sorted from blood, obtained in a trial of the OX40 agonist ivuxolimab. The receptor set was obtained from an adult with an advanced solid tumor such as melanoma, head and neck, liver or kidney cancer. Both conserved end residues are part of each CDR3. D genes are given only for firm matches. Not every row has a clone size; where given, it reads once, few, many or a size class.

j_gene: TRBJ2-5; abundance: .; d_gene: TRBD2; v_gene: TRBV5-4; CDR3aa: CASRTGRANQETQYF; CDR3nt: TGTGCCAGCAGGACTGGGAGGGCTAACCAAGAGACCCAGTACTTC
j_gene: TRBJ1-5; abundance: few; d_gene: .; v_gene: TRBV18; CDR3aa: CASSPDSGNQPQHF; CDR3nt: TGTGCCAGCTCACCAGACAGCGGCAATCAGCCCCAGCATTTT
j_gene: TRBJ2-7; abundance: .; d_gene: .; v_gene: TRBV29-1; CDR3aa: CSVVTEVQYF; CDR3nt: TGCAGCGTCGTTACCGAGGTGCAGTACTTC
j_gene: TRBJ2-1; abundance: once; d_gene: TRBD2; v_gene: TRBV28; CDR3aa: CASNEGLAGKGEQFF; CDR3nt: TGTGCCAGCAACGAAGGACTAGCGGGAAAAGGTGAGCAGTTCTTC
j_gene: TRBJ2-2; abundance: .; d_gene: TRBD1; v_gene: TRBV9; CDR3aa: CASSVGTGSKSFLTGELFF; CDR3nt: TGTGCCAGCAGCGTTGGGACAGGGTCGAAGAGTTTTTTAACCGGGGAGCTGTTTTTT
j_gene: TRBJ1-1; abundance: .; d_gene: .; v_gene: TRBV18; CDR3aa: CASSPLRGADTEAFF; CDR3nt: TGTGCCAGCTCTCCCCTAAGGGGTGCGGACACTGAAGCTTTCTTT
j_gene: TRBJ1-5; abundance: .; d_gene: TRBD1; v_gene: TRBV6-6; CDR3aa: CASSSGTANTQPQHF; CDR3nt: TGTGCCAGCAGTTCCGGGACAGCGAACACTCAGCCCCAGCATTTT
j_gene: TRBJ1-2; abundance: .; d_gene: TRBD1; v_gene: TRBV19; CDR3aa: CASSPQTGNGYTF; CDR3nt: TGTGCCAGTAGCCCGCAGACAGGGAATGGCTACACCTTC
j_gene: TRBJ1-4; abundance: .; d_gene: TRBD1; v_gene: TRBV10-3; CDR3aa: CAISDSGGREKLFF; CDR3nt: TGTGCCATCAGTGATTCAGGGGGTCGGGAAAAACTGTTTTTT
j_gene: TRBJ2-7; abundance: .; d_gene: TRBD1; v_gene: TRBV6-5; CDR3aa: CASSRDRVYEQYF; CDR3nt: TGTGCCAGCAGCCGGGACAGGGTCTACGAGCAGTACTTC
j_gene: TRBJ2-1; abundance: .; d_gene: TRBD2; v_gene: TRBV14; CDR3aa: CASSQWREGLNEQFF; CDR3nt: TGTGCCAGCAGCCAATGGCGGGAGGGCCTCAATGAGCAGTTCTTC
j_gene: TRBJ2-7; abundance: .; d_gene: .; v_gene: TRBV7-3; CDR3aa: CASSLTFRDEQYF; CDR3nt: TGTGCCAGCAGCTTAACGTTCAGGGACGAGCAGTACTTC
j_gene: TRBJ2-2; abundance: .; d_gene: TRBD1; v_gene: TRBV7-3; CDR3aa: CASSEPGTGYTGELFF; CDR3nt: TGTGCCAGCAGCGAACCCGGGACAGGGTACACCGGGGAGCTGTTTTTT